Listed below are T cell receptor beta chains from one sample, sequenced in a study of radiotherapy plus CTLA-4 blockade in lung cancer. Assay used: immunoSEQ multiplex PCR; TCRdb lists only in-frame clones, some missing. The sample holds about 87,000 clones; about 88% are singletons and the top ten take around 15%. The source material was peripheral blood, sampled from a patient treated with radiotherapy plus ipilimumab. The receptor source for this set is a human donor with non-small cell lung cancer that progressed on radiotherapy plus ipilimumab. Each CDR3 is given with its conserved first and last residue. D genes are given only for firm matches. Where a row states a size, it is once, few, many or the class of an expanded clone; other rows omit it.

d_call j_call clone_size v_call cdr3_nt cdr3_aa
. TRBJ1-1 few TRBV19 TGTGCCAGTAGGTGGCTACTGAACACTGAAGCTTTCTTT CASRWLLNTEAFF
. TRBJ1-6 once TRBV15 TGTGCCACCAGCAGAGATCCCGGAAAGGGACGGTCACCCCTCCACTTT CATSRDPGKGRSPLHF
. TRBJ1-6 . TRBV6-5 TGTGCCAGCACCAAGTGGGGGGATAATTCACCCCTCCACTTT CASTKWGDNSPLHF
. TRBJ2-6 once TRBV25-1 TGTGCCAGCAGCAAACTATTCTCTGGGGCCAACGTCCTGACTTTC CASSKLFSGANVLTF
TRBD2 TRBJ2-7 . TRBV9 TGTGCCAGCAGCCCGAGCGGGACTAGCGACTCCTACGAGCAGTACTTC CASSPSGTSDSYEQYF
. TRBJ2-7 . TRBV2 TGTGCCAGCAGCTTCCGGCGGGACCGGTTCTACGAGCAGTACTTC CASSFRRDRFYEQYF
TRBD1 TRBJ1-4 few TRBV4-2 TGTGCCAGCAGCCAGGGACAGGGAGGGGTAGAAAAACTGTTTTTT CASSQGQGGVEKLFF
TRBD2 TRBJ2-1 . TRBV9 TGTGCCAGCAGCGTCGGTAGCGGGGCCTACAATGAGCAGTTCTTC CASSVGSGAYNEQFF
TRBD2 TRBJ2-2 once TRBV2 TGTGCCAGCAGTGAGACTAGCGGGGGGAACACCGGGGAGCTGTTTTTT CASSETSGGNTGELFF
. TRBJ1-3 . TRBV19 TGTGCCAGTAGTCAGGACAGAGTCAACACCATATATTTT CASSQDRVNTIYF
TRBD1 TRBJ2-5 once TRBV5-1 TGCGCCAGCAGAAAGGACAGGAGCGAGACCCAGTACTTC CASRKDRSETQYF
. TRBJ2-2 . TRBV10-3 TGTGCCATCAGTGCCAACACTAGGGTATCTGCCGGGGAGCTGTTTTTT CAISANTRVSAGELFF
. TRBJ2-2 . TRBV7-7 TGTGCCAGCAGCTTGTGGGCGAACACCGGGGAGCTGTTTTTT CASSLWANTGELFF
TRBD1 TRBJ1-3 . TRBV5-1 TGCGCCAGCAGCACGACCGGACAGGGAGGAAACACCATATATTTT CASSTTGQGGNTIYF
. TRBJ2-1 . TRBV5-6 TGTGCCAGCGTATCCAGGACTTCCTACAATGAGCAGTTCTTC CASVSRTSYNEQFF
. TRBJ1-1 . TRBV18 TGTGCCAGCTCACCCCGGGGAAAGGGAGCAGAGAACACTGAAGCTTTCTTT CASSPRGKGAENTEAFF
. TRBJ2-5 . TRBV2 TGTACCAGCCGAAGAGGGGTAGAGACCCAGTACTTC CTSRRGVETQYF
. TRBJ1-4 . TRBV19 TGTGCCAGTAGTACGGGCCTCACAACTAATGAAAAACTGTTTTTT CASSTGLTTNEKLFF
. TRBJ2-1 . TRBV27 TGTGCCAGCACCCGAGCGGGCGGGCGGAATGAGCAGTTCTTC CASTRAGGRNEQFF
TRBD1 TRBJ1-5 once TRBV7-2 TGTGCCAGCAGCTTAGATGCCACAGGGGGATGGCAGCCCCAGCATTTT CASSLDATGGWQPQHF
TRBD1 TRBJ2-3 once TRBV7-3 TGTGCCAGCAGCTTAGCTGGGGCCGGACAGGGGAGCACAGATACGCAGTATTTT CASSLAGAGQGSTDTQYF
. TRBJ1-1 once TRBV9 TGTGCCAGCAGCGTAGGGTTCGGGTTGGGCACTGAAGCTTTCTTT CASSVGFGLGTEAFF